These 6 T cell receptor beta chains were all obtained from the same sample, sequenced in a study of cytomegalovirus exposure and HLA in healthy donors. The primer mix had 60 Vbeta and 13 Jbeta primers. Some clones are missing from TCRdb's copy, which holds only in-frame ones; the method was immunoSEQ multiplex PCR. The sample holds around 140,000 clones, 82% seen once. The sample taken for sequencing was PBMCs. All receptors derive from a woman aged 50 to 65 in good health and CMV-seropositive.

In this sample, this clone turned up a few times. The chain employs TRBV7-6 and TRBJ1-2, with D tentatively TRBD1 (6 bases). Germline V gene lookup returns CDR1 SGHVS and CDR2 FNYEAQ. V lost 0 bases, J lost 5 bases, and 13 bases lay in between. The CDR3 totals 15 residues. CDR3 in amino acids: CASSLASGTPYGYTF. The CDR3 DNA follows: TGTGCCAGCAGCTTAGCCTCCGGGACACCGTATGGCTACACCTTC.

The genes are TRBV15 and TRBJ1-1; D gene ambiguous. V lost 1 base and J 6 bases, leaving 15 bases between the germline ends. The CDR3 is 15 amino acids. Germline-derived CDR1 and CDR2 are LNHNV and YYDKDF (reference sequence). The CDR3: CATSRVSAGSPEAFF. The CDR3 DNA sequence: TGTGCCACCAGCAGAGTTTCGGCGGGCTCGCCTGAAGCTTTCTTT.

The V and J genes are TRBV15 and TRBJ2-4; TRBD1 matches 7 bases. Germline V gene lookup returns CDR1 LNHNV and CDR2 YYDKDF (reference sequence). The V segment lost 2 bases and the J segment 12 bases; nucleotides outside the gene matches: 19. The CDR3 totals 17 residues. The CDR3 nucleotides read TGTGCCACCAGCAGATATCTCGGACAGATCGTTGGGGACAGTCAGTACTTC. Protein: CATSRYLGQIVGDSQYF.

V gene TRBV29-1 combines with J gene TRBJ2-6; D might be TRBD2 (7 bases). The ends were cut back, 5 bases at V and 3 bases at J, with 11 bases in the middle. This CDR3 is 14 amino acids long. Germline-derived CDR1 and CDR2 are SQVTM and ANQGSEA. CDR3 loop: CSVLGGGGANVLTF. DNA for the CDR3: TGCAGCGTTCTAGGGGGGGGTGGGGCCAACGTCCTGACTTTC.

The V gene is TRBV30, the J gene TRBJ2-7; maybe TRBD1 (5 bases). This CDR3 comprises 12 residues. V was cut by 3 bases and J by 2 bases, with 8 bases left in between. Germline V gene lookup returns CDR1 GTSNPN and CDR2 SVGIG (reference sequence). The CDR3 DNA follows: TGTGCCTGGAGCGGACACACCTACGAGCAGTACTTC. Protein product: CAWSGHTYEQYF.

V is TRBV10-2 and J is TRBJ2-5, with D unclear. CDR3 size: 11 residues. CDR1 is WSHSY and CDR2 is SAAADI in the germline V gene. Trimming cost V 6 bases and J 1 base, with 3 bases left between them. The DNA of the CDR3 is TGCGCCAGCAGCTCCCAAGAGACCCAGTACTTC. It codes for CASSSQETQYF.